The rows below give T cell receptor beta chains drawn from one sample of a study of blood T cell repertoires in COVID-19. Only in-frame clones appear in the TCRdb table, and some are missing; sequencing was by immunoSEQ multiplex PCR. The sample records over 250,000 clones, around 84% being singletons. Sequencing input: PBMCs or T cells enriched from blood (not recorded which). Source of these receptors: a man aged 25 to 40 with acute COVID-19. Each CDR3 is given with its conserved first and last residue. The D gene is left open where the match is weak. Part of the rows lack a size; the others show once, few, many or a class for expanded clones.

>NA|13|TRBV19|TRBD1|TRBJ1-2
TGTGCCAGCAACGACAGGGCCGGCTATGGCTACACCTTC
CASNDRAGYGYTF
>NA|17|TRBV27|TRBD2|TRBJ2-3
TGTGCCAGCAGTACCTGGACTAGCCTCAAGAAGGCAGATACGCAGTATTTT
CASSTWTSLKKADTQYF
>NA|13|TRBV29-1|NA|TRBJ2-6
TGCAGCGTTGCTAGCTCTGGGGCCAACGTCCTGACTTTC
CSVASSGANVLTF
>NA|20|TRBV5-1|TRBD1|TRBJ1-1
TGCGCCAGCAGCTTGGCCGGTTCCGGGACAGGGGTGATTGGCGACACTGAAGCTTTCTTT
CASSLAGSGTGVIGDTEAFF
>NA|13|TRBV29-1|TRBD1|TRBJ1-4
TGCAGCGCTGGGACAGGGTTTAATGAAAAACTGTTTTTT
CSAGTGFNEKLFF
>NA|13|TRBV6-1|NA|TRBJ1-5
TGTGCCAGCAGTGAAGCAGGGGGTCAGCCCCAGCATTTT
CASSEAGGQPQHF
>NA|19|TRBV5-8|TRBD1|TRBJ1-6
TGTGCCAGCAGCTTCCCATCCCCGGTCACAGGGGGCTTAAATTCACCCCTCCACTTT
CASSFPSPVTGGLNSPLHF
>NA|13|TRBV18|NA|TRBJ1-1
TGTGCCAGCTCGCCTGGCGAGGGCACTGAAGCTTTCTTT
CASSPGEGTEAFF
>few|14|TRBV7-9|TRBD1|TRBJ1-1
TGTGCCAGCAATGAGGGGGCTTACGACACTGAAGCTTTCTTT
CASNEGAYDTEAFF
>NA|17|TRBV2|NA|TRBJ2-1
TGTGCCAGCAGTGAGGCGCGGACAAACAATTTCTACAATGAGCAGTTCTTC
CASSEARTNNFYNEQFF
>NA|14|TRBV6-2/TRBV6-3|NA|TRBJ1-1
TGTGCCAGCAGTAGCCCGGGGACGGACTACGGAGCTTTCTTT
CASSSPGTDYGAFF